This is a list of T cell receptor beta chains from one sample in a study of regulatory T cells in long-lasting Graves disease. TCRdb ran MiXCR on the multiplex PCR reads and lists one entry per CDR3 protein. The profile shows more than 400,000 distinct CDR3 sequences, around 15% of them singletons. These data were also filed under a second study, of T cells in Graves' hyperthyroidism and ophthalmopathy.

The specimen was peripheral blood mononuclear cells (PBMCs), collected at new diagnosis, from a patient treated with antithyroid drugs. These receptors all stem from a woman between 25 and 40 years old with Graves disease. The CDR3 runs from the conserved cysteine through the conserved F or W. D genes are given only for firm matches. Where a row states a size, it is once, few, many or the class of an expanded clone; other rows omit it.

J | V | size | D | CDR3 | DNA
TRBJ2-7 | TRBV28 | many | TRBD2 | CASSSLSSGSSPSGEQYF | TGTGCCAGCAGTTCCTTGAGTAGCGGGAGCTCTCCCAGCGGCGAGCAGTACTTC
TRBJ1-2 | TRBV7-9 | few | TRBD1 | CASSFWTGNYGYTF | TGTGCCAGCAGCTTCTGGACAGGCAACTATGGCTACACCTTC
TRBJ2-7 | TRBV20-1 | few | NA | CSARGTLAFSSYEQYF | TGCAGTGCTAGAGGGACGCTAGCGTTTAGCTCCTACGAGCAGTACTTC
TRBJ1-1 | TRBV11-2 | many | NA | CASSLKSVRGMNTEAFF | TGTGCCAGCAGCTTGAAATCAGTAAGGGGTATGAACACTGAAGCTTTCTTT
TRBJ2-3 | TRBV20-1 | many | NA | CSARDSWKGGTDTQYF | TGCAGTGCTAGAGATTCCTGGAAGGGGGGCACAGATACGCAGTATTTT
TRBJ1-5 | TRBV19 | many | NA | CASSMSTGLNQPQHF | TGTGCCAGTAGTATGTCTACGGGTCTCAATCAGCCCCAGCATTTT
TRBJ1-1 | TRBV3-1 | NA | NA | CASSQGTGAKGFF | TGTGCCAGCAGCCAAGGGACGGGCGCAAAGGGTTTCTTT
TRBJ1-2 | TRBV5-4 | many | NA | CASSLYVTNYGYTF | TGTGCCAGCAGCTTGTATGTGACTAACTATGGCTACACCTTC
TRBJ2-7 | TRBV20-1 | many | NA | CSATPTGYEQYF | TGCAGTGCTACCCCAACGGGTTACGAGCAGTACTTC
TRBJ1-1 | TRBV6-1 | NA | TRBD1 | CASSRDRGRTEAFF | TGTGCCAGCAGCAGGGACAGGGGGCGGACTGAAGCTTTCTTT
TRBJ2-7 | TRBV7-9 | many | TRBD1 | CASSRGTAHGIYEQYF | TGTGCCAGCAGCAGAGGGACAGCTCATGGAATCTACGAGCAGTACTTC
TRBJ2-1 | TRBV29-1 | NA | NA | CSVDEGRYNEQFF | TGCAGCGTCGACGAGGGACGGTACAATGAGCAGTTCTTC
TRBJ2-3 | TRBV4-2 | NA | NA | CASSWSAGDTDTQYF | TGTGCCAGCAGCTGGTCGGCAGGGGACACAGATACGCAGTATTTT
TRBJ2-7 | TRBV7-2 | many | NA | CASSFSRQDEQYF | TGTGCCAGCAGCTTCTCCAGACAGGACGAGCAGTACTTC
TRBJ2-7 | TRBV12-3/TRBV12-4 | once | NA | CASSLDSLKPYEQYF | TGTGCCAGCAGTCTGGACTCCCTTAAGCCCTACGAGCAGTACTTC
TRBJ2-7 | TRBV27 | many | NA | CASSNQGGEQYF | TGTGCCAGCAGTAACCAGGGTGGTGAGCAGTACTTC
TRBJ2-5 | TRBV2 | many | NA | CASSEDERAGRYF | TGTGCCAGCAGTGAAGACGAGAGGGCCGGTCGGTACTTC
TRBJ2-2 | TRBV10-3 | few | NA | CAISEADTNTGELFF | TGTGCCATCAGTGAGGCGGATACGAACACCGGGGAGCTGTTTTTT
TRBJ2-5 | TRBV20-1 | many | NA | CSAPTEGLRETQYF | TGCAGTGCTCCCACCGAGGGCCTGAGGGAGACCCAGTACTTC
TRBJ2-5 | TRBV7-3 | NA | NA | CASSLSGALETQYF | TGTGCCAGCAGCTTATCGGGGGCGCTAGAGACCCAGTACTTC
TRBJ1-1 | TRBV19 | many | NA | CASSPGLAFPEAFF | TGTGCCAGTAGTCCCGGACTCGCGTTCCCTGAAGCTTTCTTT
TRBJ2-7 | TRBV7-9 | many | TRBD2 | CASSASGLARYEQYF | TGTGCCAGCAGCGCTTCGGGACTAGCGAGATACGAGCAGTACTTC
TRBJ2-1 | TRBV14 | many | NA | CASSQTRIKKYNEQFF | TGTGCCAGCAGCCAGACCCGAATCAAAAAATACAATGAGCAGTTCTTC
TRBJ2-1 | TRBV29-1 | few | NA | CSVEPGGSKGGEQFF | TGCAGCGTTGAACCCGGTGGCAGCAAAGGAGGTGAGCAGTTCTTC
TRBJ2-1 | TRBV27 | few | TRBD2 | CATIRGSGTYNEQFF | TGTGCCACCATCCGAGGTAGCGGGACATACAATGAGCAGTTCTTC
TRBJ1-5 | TRBV18 | many | NA | CASSAGRNNQPQHF | TGTGCCAGCTCGGCGGGTCGGAACAATCAGCCCCAGCATTTT
TRBJ2-7 | TRBV10-3 | many | TRBD2 | CAIRRLAGVSYEQYF | TGTGCCATCAGGAGACTAGCGGGAGTATCCTACGAGCAGTACTTC
TRBJ1-1 | TRBV10-1 | many | NA | CASSVTLNTEAFF | TGCGCCAGCAGTGTGACCTTGAACACTGAAGCTTTCTTT
TRBJ2-2 | TRBV4-3 | many | NA | CASSQDSDTGELFF | TGCGCCAGCAGCCAAGACAGTGACACCGGGGAGCTGTTTTTT
TRBJ2-3 | TRBV7-8 | many | NA | CASSLPGTLGDTQYF | TGTGCCAGCAGCTTACCTGGGACCCTGGGAGATACGCAGTATTTT
TRBJ1-2 | TRBV5-4 | NA | NA | CASSLDRTDYGYTF | TGTGCCAGCAGCTTGGACCGGACAGACTATGGCTACACCTTC
TRBJ2-1 | TRBV28 | many | NA | CASSFAAALGNEQFF | TGTGCCAGCAGTTTTGCGGCGGCCCTAGGGAATGAGCAGTTCTTC
TRBJ2-1 | TRBV7-2 | few | NA | CARPGGLGYEQFF | TGTGCCAGGCCTGGGGGTCTGGGGTATGAGCAGTTCTTC
TRBJ2-5 | TRBV7-9 | few | TRBD2 | CASSFTGGTSEETQYF | TGTGCCAGCAGCTTTACGGGGGGGACTAGTGAAGAGACCCAGTACTTC
TRBJ2-3 | TRBV7-6 | many | NA | CASSAHPGGIGTDTQYF | TGTGCCAGCAGCGCCCACCCTGGGGGGATTGGCACAGATACGCAGTATTTT
TRBJ2-7 | TRBV6-1 | few | NA | CATWTDSYEQYF | TGTGCCACCTGGACCGACTCCTACGAGCAGTACTTC
TRBJ2-5 | TRBV6-5 | few | NA | CASSYSRPQETQYF | TGTGCCAGCAGTTACTCGAGACCCCAGGAGACCCAGTACTTC
TRBJ2-5 | TRBV9 | NA | NA | CASSPRGGTETQYF | TGTGCCAGCAGCCCTCGTGGGGGTACGGAGACCCAGTACTTC
TRBJ2-6 | TRBV7-9 | few | NA | CASSLWEGAGPGANVLTF | TGTGCCAGCAGCCTTTGGGAGGGGGCGGGCCCTGGGGCCAACGTCCTGACTTTC
TRBJ2-1 | TRBV20-1 | many | TRBD2 | CSARGGTSGRGVGYNEQFF | TGCAGTGCTAGAGGTGGGACTAGCGGGAGAGGTGTGGGTTACAATGAGCAGTTCTTC
TRBJ2-5 | TRBV11-2 | few | TRBD2 | CASSQAGGEETQYF | TGCGCCAGCAGCCAAGCGGGGGGTGAGGAGACCCAGTACTTC
TRBJ2-3 | TRBV28 | many | NA | CASSLLPSDTQYF | TGTGCCAGCAGTTTATTACCATCAGATACGCAGTATTTT
TRBJ2-2 | TRBV20-1 | few | NA | CSAPSLRSNTGELFF | TGCAGTGCCCCAAGCCTGCGGTCGAACACCGGGGAGCTGTTTTTT
TRBJ2-1 | TRBV28 | many | NA | CASSLPLSNEQFF | TGTGCCAGCAGTTTGCCTCTCTCAAATGAGCAGTTCTTC
TRBJ2-7 | TRBV4-1 | NA | NA | CASSQVEGSSYEQYF | TGCGCCAGCAGCCAAGTCGAGGGAAGCTCCTACGAGCAGTACTTC
TRBJ2-5 | TRBV7-2 | NA | NA | CASSLESLFQETQYF | TGTGCCAGCAGCTTAGAAAGTCTCTTCCAAGAGACCCAGTACTTC
TRBJ2-2 | TRBV19 | NA | TRBD1 | CATRTGQGVSGELFF | TGTGCCACCCGGACCGGACAGGGTGTCTCCGGGGAGCTGTTTTTT
TRBJ1-2 | TRBV7-9 | NA | TRBD1 | CASSPPGGTYTF | TGTGCCAGCAGCCCCCCAGGGGGGACTTACACCTTC
TRBJ2-7 | TRBV27 | many | NA | CASSLELGTNEQYF | TGTGCCAGCAGTTTAGAGTTAGGGACCAACGAGCAGTACTTC
TRBJ2-7 | TRBV19 | many | NA | CASSTSSDPSYEQYF | TGTGCCAGTAGTACCTCAAGCGACCCTTCCTACGAGCAGTACTTC
TRBJ2-1 | TRBV3-1 | many | TRBD2 | CASRESGSLDNEQFF | TGTGCCAGCAGAGAGAGCGGGAGCCTCGACAATGAGCAGTTCTTC
TRBJ2-1 | TRBV20-1 | many | NA | CSAPSAVPSGNEQFF | TGCAGTGCTCCCTCGGCGGTCCCCTCGGGCAATGAGCAGTTCTTC
TRBJ1-2 | TRBV28 | many | NA | CASRWGTRGYTF | TGTGCCAGCAGATGGGGGACGCGGGGCTACACCTTC
TRBJ2-7 | TRBV2 | many | TRBD2 | CASSPTSGARYEQYF | TGTGCCAGCAGCCCGACTAGCGGGGCTCGGTACGAGCAGTACTTC
TRBJ1-2 | TRBV27 | few | NA | CASVSGEGGYTF | TGTGCCAGCGTTAGTGGGGAGGGTGGCTACACCTTC
TRBJ2-1 | TRBV7-8 | many | TRBD1 | CASSLQGGPTFNEQFF | TGTGCCAGCAGCTTACAAGGGGGCCCAACCTTCAATGAGCAGTTCTTC